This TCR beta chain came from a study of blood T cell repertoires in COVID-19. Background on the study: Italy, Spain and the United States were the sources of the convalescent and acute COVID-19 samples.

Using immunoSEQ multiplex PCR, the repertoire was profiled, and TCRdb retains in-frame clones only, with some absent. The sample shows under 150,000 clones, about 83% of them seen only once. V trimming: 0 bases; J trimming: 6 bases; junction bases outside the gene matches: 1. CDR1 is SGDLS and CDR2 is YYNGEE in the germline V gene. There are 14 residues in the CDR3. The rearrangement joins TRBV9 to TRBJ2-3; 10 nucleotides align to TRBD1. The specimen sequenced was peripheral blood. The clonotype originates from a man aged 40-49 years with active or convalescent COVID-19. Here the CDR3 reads CASSVGQGADTQYF. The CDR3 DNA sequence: TGTGCCAGCAGCGTAGGACAGGGGGCTGATACGCAGTATTTT.